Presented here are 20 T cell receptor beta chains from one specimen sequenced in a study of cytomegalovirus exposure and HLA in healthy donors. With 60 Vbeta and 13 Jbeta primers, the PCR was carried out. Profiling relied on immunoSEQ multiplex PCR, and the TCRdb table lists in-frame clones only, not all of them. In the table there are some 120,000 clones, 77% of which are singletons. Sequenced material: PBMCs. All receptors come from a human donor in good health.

CDR3 coding DNA: TGTGCCAGCATCAACAGGCTATCCTACGAGCAGTACTTC. This encodes CASINRLSYEQYF. The chain has TRBV6-5 and TRBJ2-7, with D possibly matching TRBD1 (5 bases). The V end lost 7 bases, the J end lost 1 base, and 11 bases lay between the germline ends. Per germline, CDR1 MNHEY and CDR2 SVGAGI. CDR3 length: 13 amino acids.

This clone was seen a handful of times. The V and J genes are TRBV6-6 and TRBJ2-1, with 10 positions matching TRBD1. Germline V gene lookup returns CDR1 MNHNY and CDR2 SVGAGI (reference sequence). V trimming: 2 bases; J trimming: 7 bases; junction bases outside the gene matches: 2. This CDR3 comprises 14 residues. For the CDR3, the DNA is TGTGCCAGCAGTTACGGGGACAGGGGTAATGAGCAGTTCTTC. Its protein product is CASSYGDRGNEQFF.

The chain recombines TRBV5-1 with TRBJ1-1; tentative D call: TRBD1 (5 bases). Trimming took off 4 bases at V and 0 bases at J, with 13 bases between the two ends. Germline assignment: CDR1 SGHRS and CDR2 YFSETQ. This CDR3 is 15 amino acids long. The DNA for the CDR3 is TGCGCCAGCAGCCCTGGGGGGGTCATGAACACTGAAGCTTTCTTT. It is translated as CASSPGGVMNTEAFF.

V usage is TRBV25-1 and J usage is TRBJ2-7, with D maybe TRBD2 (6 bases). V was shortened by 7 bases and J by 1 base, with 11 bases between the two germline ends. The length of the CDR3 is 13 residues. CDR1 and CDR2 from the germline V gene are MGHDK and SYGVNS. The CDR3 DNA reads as TGTGCCAGCATAGGAGGGAGGTCCTACGAGCAGTACTTC. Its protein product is CASIGGRSYEQYF.

DNA of the CDR3: TGTGCCAGCAGTGAGTGGCTGAACTATGGCTACACCTTC. Translating it yields CASSEWLNYGYTF. The rearrangement uses TRBV2 and TRBJ1-2; D call uncertain. Germline-derived CDR1 and CDR2 are SNHLY and FYNNEI. The CDR3 runs 13 residues. V was clipped by 3 bases and J by 2 bases, with 7 bases between them.

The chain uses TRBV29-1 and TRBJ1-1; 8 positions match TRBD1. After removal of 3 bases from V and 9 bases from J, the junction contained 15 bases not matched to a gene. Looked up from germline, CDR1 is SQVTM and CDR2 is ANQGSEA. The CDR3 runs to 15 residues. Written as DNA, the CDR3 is TGCAGCGTTGACACCAGGGGGCGCGGATCGGGAAAAGCTTTCTTT. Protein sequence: CSVDTRGRGSGKAFF.

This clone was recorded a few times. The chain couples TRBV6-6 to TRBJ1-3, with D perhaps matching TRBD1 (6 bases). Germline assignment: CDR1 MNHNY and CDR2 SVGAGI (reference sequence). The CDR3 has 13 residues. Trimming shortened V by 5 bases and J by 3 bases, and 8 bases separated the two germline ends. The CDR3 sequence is CASSPGVGNTIYF. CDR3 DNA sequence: TGTGCCAGCAGTCCAGGGGTTGGAAACACCATATATTTT.

The CDR3 DNA follows: TGTGCCAGTAGTCTACTCCCGGGACAGGGGGGCACTGAAGCTTTCTTT. Residues: CASSLLPGQGGTEAFF. The rearrangement joins TRBV19 to TRBJ1-1, with TRBD1 matching over 11 bases. The CDR3 is made up of 16 amino acids. V lost 5 bases to trimming and J lost 4 bases; unmatched junction nucleotides: 9. The germline V gene has CDR1 LNHDA and CDR2 SQIVND (reference sequence).

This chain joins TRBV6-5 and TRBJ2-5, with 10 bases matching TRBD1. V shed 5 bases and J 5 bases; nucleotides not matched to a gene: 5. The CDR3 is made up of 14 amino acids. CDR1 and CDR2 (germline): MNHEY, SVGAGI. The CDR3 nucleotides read TGTGCCAGCAGTCCGGGACAGGGGTTCGAGACCCAGTACTTC. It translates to CASSPGQGFETQYF.

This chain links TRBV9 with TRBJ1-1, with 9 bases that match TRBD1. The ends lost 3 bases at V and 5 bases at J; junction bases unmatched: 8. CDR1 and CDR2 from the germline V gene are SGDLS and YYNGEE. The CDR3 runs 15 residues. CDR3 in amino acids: CASSAQTGGWTEAFF. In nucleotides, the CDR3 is TGTGCCAGCAGCGCGCAAACAGGGGGCTGGACTGAAGCTTTCTTT.

The CDR3 DNA follows: TGTGCCAGCAGCTTGGCAGGGGCGCTAGGGGAGACCCAGTACTTC. Its protein is CASSLAGALGETQYF. The V call is TRBV5-4, the J call TRBJ2-5; D perhaps matches TRBD1 (6 bases). This CDR3 spans 15 amino acids. V gave up 0 bases and J gave up 5 bases, with 14 bases separating them. Germline values: CDR1 SGHNT, CDR2 YYREEE (reference sequence). Using reference TRBV5-4 and TRBJ2-5 for the parts outside the CDR3, the full variable domain is ETGVTQSPTHLIKTRGQQVTLRCSSQSGHNTVSWYQQALGQGPQFIFQYYREEENGRGNFPPRFSGLQFPNYSSELNVNALELDDSALYLCASSLAGALGETQYFGPGTRLLVL.

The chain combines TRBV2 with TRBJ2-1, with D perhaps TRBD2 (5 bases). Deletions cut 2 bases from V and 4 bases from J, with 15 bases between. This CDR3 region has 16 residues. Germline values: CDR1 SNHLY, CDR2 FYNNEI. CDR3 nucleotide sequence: TGTGCCAGCAGTGAAAAGAGGGCCACCCCATACAATGAGCAGTTCTTC. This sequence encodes CASSEKRATPYNEQFF.

CDR3 coding DNA: TGCGCCAGCAGCGCCGGACTAGCGGTCTACAATGAGCAGTTCTTC. Amino acids: CASSAGLAVYNEQFF. The J gene is TRBJ2-1, the V gene TRBV5-1, with TRBD2 identical over 10 bases. The CDR3 is 15 residues long. Germline V CDR1 and CDR2: SGHRS, YFSETQ. With V trimmed by 4 bases and J by 3 bases, 4 bases remained unmatched.

Here the CDR3 reads CASSYQGTGSNQPQHF. The CDR3 bases are TGTGCCAGCAGTTACCAGGGGACAGGGAGCAATCAGCCCCAGCATTTT. The rearrangement uses TRBV6-5 and TRBJ1-5; the match to TRBD1 covers 9 bases. The germline V gene encodes CDR1 MNHEY and CDR2 SVGAGI. J lost 1 base, V lost 2 bases, and 3 bases had no gene match. The CDR3 consists of 16 residues.

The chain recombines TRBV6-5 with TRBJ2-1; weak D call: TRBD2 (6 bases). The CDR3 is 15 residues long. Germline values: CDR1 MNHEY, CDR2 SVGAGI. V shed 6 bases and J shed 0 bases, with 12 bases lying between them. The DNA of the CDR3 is TGTGCCAGCAGGGCGGGACTTGGCTCCTACAATGAGCAGTTCTTC. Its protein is CASRAGLGSYNEQFF.

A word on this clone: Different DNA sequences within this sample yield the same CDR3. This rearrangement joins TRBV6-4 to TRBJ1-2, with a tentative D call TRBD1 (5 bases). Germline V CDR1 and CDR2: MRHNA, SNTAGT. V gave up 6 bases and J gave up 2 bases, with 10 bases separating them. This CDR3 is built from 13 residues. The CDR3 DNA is TGTGCCAGCAGCGCCACAGGAAACTATGGCTACACCTTC. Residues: CASSATGNYGYTF.

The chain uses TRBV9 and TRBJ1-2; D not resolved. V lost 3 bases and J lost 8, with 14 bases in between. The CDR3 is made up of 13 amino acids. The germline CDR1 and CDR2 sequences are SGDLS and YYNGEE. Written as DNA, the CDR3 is TGTGCCAGCAGCGGTCCGGCGGAGGACGGCTACACCTTC. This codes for CASSGPAEDGYTF. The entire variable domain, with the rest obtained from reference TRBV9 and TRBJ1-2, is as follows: DSGVTQTPKHLITATGQRVTLRCSPRSGDLSVYWYQQSLDQGLQFLIQYYNGEERAKGNILERFSAQQFPDLHSELNLSSLELGDSALYFCASSGPAEDGYTFGSGTRLTVV.

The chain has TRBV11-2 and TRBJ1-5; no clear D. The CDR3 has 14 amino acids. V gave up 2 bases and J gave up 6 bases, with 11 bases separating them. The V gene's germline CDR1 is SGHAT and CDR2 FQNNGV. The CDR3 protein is CASSLIGEGQPQHF. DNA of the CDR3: TGTGCCAGCAGCTTAATCGGGGAGGGTCAGCCCCAGCATTTT.

CDR3 protein: CSVVGQGAYNEQFF. CDR3 DNA sequence: TGCAGCGTTGTTGGACAGGGGGCCTACAATGAGCAGTTCTTC. The chain combines TRBV29-1 with TRBJ2-1; 10 nucleotides agree with TRBD1. The trim removed 4 bases at V and 2 bases at J, leaving 2 bases unmatched. CDR3 length equals 14 residues. Germline V gene sequence: CDR1 SQVTM, CDR2 ANQGSEA.

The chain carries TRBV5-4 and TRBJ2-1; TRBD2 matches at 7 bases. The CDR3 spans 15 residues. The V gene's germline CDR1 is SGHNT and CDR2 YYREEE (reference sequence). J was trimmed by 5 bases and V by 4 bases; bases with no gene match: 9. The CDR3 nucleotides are TGTGCCAGCAGCCCGGGGGGACTACCCAACAATGAGCAGTTCTTC. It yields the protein CASSPGGLPNNEQFF.